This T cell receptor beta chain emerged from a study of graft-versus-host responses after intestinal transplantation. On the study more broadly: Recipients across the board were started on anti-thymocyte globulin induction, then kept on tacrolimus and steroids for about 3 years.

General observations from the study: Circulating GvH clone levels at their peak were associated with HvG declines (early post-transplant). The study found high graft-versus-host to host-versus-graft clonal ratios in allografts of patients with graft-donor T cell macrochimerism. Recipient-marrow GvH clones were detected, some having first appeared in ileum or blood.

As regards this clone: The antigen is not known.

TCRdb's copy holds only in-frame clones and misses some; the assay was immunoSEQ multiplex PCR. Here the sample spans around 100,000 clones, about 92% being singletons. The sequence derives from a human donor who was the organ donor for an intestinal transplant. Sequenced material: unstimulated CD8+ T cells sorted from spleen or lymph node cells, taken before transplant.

The CDR3 reads CASSLGGRAAEQYF. The CDR3 DNA sequence: TGTGCCAGCAGCTTAGGGGGGAGGGCGGCCGAGCAGTACTTC. The chain uses TRBV13 and TRBJ2-5; 7 bases are shared with TRBD2. TRBJ2-7 explains the end of the DNA better; the J call may be wrong. The CDR3 is 14 amino acids. Looked up from germline, CDR1 is PRHDT and CDR2 is FYEKMQ (reference sequence).